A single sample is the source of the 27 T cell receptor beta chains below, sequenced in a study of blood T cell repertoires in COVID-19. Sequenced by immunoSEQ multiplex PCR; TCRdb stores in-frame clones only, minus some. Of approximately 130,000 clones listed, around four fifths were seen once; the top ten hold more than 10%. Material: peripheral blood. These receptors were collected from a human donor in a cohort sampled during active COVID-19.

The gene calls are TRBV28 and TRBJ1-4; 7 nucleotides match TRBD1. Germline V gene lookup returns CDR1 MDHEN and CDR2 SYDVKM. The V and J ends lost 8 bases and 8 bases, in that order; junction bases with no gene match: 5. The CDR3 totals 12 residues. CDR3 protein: CASGTVLEKLFF. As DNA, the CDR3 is TGTGCCAGCGGGACAGTCCTGGAAAAACTGTTTTTT.

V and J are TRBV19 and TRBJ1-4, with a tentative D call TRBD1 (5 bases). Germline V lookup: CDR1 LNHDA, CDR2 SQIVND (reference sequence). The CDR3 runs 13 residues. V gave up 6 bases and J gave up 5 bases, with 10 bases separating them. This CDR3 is CASSRAANEKLFF. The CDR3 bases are TGTGCCAGTAGCAGGGCTGCAAATGAAAAACTGTTTTTT.

The CDR3 nucleotides read TGCGCCAGCAGCGCCTCCGGGACAGGGGGTGGAGAGACCCAGTACTTC. Its protein is CASSASGTGGGETQYF. The V and J genes are TRBV5-1 and TRBJ2-5; 11 bases are a match to TRBD1. This CDR3 contains 16 residues. The germline gives CDR1 SGHRS, CDR2 YFSETQ. V shed 4 bases, J shed 4 bases, and the junction held 9 bases outside the gene matches. The complete variable domain, with remaining parts taken from reference TRBV5-1 and TRBJ2-5, reads KAGVTQTPRYLIKTRGQQVTLSCSPISGHRSVSWYQQTPGQGLQFLFEYFSETQRNKGNFPGRFSGRQFSNSRSEMNVSTLELGDSALYLCASSASGTGGGETQYFGPGTRLLVL.

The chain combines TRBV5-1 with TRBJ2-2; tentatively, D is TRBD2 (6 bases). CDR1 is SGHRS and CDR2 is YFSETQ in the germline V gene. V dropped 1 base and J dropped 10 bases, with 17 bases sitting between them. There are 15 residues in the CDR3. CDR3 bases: TGCGCCAGCAGCTTGAGTAGGGGACTTGGGGAGGAGCTGTTTTTT. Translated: CASSLSRGLGEELFF.

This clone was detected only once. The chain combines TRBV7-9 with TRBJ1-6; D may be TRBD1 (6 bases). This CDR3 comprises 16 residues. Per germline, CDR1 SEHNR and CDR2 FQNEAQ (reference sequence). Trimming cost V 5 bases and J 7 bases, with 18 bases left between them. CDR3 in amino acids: CASSNPGYQGNSPLHF. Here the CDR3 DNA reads TGTGCCAGCAGCAACCCGGGTTACCAGGGGAATTCACCCCTCCACTTT. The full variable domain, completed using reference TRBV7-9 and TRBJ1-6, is DTGVSQNPRHKITKRGQNVTFRCDPISEHNRLYWYRQTLGQGPEFLTYFQNEAQLEKSRLLSDRFSAERPKGSFSTLEIQRTEQGDSAMYLCASSNPGYQGNSPLHFGNGTRLTVT.

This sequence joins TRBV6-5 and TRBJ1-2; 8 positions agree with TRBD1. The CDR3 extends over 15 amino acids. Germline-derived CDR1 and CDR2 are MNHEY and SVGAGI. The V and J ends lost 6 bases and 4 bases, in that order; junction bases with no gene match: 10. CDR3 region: CASRVNTDRVYGYTF. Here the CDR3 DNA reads TGTGCCAGCAGAGTCAACACGGACAGGGTCTATGGCTACACCTTC.

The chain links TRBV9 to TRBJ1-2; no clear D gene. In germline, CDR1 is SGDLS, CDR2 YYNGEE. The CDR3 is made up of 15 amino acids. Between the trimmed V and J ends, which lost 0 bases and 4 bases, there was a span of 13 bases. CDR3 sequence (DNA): TGTGCCAGCAGCGTAGCTACTGGAAGCGGCTATGGCTACACCTTC. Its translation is CASSVATGSGYGYTF.

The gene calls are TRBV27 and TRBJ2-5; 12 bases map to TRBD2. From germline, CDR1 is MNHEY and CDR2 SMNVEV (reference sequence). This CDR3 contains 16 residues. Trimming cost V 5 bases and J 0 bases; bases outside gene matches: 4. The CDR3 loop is CASSPGLAGNQETQYF. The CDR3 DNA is TGTGCCAGCAGTCCCGGACTAGCGGGGAACCAAGAGACCCAGTACTTC.

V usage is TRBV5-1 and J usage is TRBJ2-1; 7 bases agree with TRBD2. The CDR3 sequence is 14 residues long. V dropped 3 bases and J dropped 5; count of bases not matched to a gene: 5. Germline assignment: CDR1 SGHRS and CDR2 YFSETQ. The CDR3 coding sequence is TGCGCCAGCAGCTCGACCGGGGGGAACAATGAGCAGTTCTTC. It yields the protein CASSSTGGNNEQFF.

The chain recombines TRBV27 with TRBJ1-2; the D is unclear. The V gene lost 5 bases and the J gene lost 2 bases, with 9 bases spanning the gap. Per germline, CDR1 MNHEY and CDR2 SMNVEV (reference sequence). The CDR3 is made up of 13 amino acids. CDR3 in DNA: TGTGCCAGCAGTCCTAGTGGGAACTATGGCTACACCTTC. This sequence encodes CASSPSGNYGYTF.

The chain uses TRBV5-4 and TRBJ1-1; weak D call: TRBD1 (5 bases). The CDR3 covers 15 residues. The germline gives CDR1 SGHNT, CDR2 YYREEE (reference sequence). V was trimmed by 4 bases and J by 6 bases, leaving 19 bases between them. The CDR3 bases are TGTGCCAGCAGCCCCCCGTGGCAGGGCAAGGCTGAAGCTTTCTTT. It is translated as CASSPPWQGKAEAFF.

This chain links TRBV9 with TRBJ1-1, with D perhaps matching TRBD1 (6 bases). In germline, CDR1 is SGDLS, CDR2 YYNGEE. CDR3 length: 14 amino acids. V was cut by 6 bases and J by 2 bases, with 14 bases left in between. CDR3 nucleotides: TGTGCCAGCACCCGGGACACTGTAAACACTGAAGCTTTCTTT. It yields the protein CASTRDTVNTEAFF.

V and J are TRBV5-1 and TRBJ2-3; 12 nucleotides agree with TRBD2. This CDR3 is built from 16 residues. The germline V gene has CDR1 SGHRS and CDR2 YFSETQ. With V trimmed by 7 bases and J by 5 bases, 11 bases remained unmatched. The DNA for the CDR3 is TGCGCCAGCGGACCAACTAGCGGGGGGTTTGGAGATACGCAGTATTTT. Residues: CASGPTSGGFGDTQYF.

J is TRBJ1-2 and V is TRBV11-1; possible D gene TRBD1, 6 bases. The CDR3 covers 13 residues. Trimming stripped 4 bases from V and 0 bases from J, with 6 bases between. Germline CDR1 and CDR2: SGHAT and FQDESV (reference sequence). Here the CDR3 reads CASSWTANYGYTF. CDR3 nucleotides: TGTGCCAGCAGCTGGACAGCTAACTATGGCTACACCTTC.

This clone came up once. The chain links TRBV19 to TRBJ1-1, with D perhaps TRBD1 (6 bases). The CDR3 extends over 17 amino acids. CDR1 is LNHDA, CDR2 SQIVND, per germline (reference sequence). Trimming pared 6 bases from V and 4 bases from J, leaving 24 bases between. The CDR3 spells CASSPLGAPRVATEAFF. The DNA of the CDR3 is TGTGCCAGTAGCCCCTTGGGGGCCCCCCGGGTGGCCACTGAAGCTTTCTTT.

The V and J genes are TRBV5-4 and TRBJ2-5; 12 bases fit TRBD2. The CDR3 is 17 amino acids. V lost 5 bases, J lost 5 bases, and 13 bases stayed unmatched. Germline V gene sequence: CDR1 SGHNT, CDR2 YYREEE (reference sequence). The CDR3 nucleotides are TGTGCCAGCAGACCCGGCGCTAGCGGGGGGGCGGGTGAGACCCAGTACTTC. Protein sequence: CASRPGASGGAGETQYF.

The CDR3 spells CASSLPGQGTDTQYF. CDR3 DNA sequence: TGCGCCAGCAGTCTACCGGGACAGGGCACAGATACGCAGTATTTT. The chain has TRBV5-1 and TRBJ2-3; 8 bases agree with TRBD1. The CDR3 loop spans 15 amino acids. The ends lost 5 bases at V and 1 base at J; junction bases unmatched: 6. Germline assignment: CDR1 SGHRS and CDR2 YFSETQ.

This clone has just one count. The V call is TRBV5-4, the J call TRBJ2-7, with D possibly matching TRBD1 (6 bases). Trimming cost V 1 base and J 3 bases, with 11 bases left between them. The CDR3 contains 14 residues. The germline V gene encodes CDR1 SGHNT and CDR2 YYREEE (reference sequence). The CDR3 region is CASSLKQGNYEQYF. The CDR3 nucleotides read TGTGCCAGCAGCTTGAAACAGGGCAACTACGAGCAGTACTTC.

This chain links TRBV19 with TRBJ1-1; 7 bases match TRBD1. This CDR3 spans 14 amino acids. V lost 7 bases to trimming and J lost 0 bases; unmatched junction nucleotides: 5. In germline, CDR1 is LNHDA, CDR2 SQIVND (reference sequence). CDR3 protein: CASNPGTVNTEAFF. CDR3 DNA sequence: TGTGCCAGTAACCCCGGGACAGTGAACACTGAAGCTTTCTTT. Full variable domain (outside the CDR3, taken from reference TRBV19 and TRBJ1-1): DGGITQSPKYLFRKEGQNVTLSCEQNLNHDAMYWYRQDPGQGLRLIYYSQIVNDFQKGDIAEGYSVSREKKESFPLTVTSAQKNPTAFYLCASNPGTVNTEAFFGQGTRLTVV.

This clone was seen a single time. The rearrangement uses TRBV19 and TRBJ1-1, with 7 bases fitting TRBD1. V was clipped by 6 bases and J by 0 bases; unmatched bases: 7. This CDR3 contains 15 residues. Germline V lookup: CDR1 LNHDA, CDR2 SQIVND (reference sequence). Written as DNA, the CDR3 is TGTGCCAGTAGACGGGCGGGACAGTTGAACACTGAAGCTTTCTTT. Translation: CASRRAGQLNTEAFF.

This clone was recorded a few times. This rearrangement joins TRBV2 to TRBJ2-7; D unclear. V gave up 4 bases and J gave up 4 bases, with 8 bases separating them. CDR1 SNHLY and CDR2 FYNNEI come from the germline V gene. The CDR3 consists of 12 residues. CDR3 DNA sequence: TGTGCCAGCAGTGGAGTGCTGTACGAGCAGTACTTC. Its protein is CASSGVLYEQYF. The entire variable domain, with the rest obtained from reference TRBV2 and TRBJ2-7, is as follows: EPEVTQTPSHQVTQMGQEVILRCVPISNHLYFYWYRQILGQKVEFLVSFYNNEISEKSEIFDDQFSVERPDGSNFTLKIRSTKLEDSAMYFCASSGVLYEQYFGPGTRLTVT.

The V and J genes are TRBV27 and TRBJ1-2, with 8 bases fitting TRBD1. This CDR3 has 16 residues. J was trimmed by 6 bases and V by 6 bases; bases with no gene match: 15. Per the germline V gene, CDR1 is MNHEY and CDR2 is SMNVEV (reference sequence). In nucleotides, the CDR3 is TGTGCCAGCAGCCCTCCGGGCCGGACAGGGTTCAATGGCTACACCTTC. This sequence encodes CASSPPGRTGFNGYTF.

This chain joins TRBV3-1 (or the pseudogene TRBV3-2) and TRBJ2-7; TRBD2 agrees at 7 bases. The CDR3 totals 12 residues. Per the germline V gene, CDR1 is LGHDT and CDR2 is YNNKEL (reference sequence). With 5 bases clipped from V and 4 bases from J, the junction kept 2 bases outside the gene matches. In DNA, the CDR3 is TGTGCCAGCAGCGGGGGGGGGTACGAGCAGTACTTC. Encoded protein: CASSGGGYEQYF.

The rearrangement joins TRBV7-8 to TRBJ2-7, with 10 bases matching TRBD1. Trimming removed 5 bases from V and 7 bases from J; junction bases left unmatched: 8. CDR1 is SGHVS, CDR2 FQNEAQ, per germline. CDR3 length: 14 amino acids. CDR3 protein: CASSPGTGDEEQYF. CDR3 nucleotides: TGTGCCAGCAGCCCCGGGACAGGGGATGAGGAGCAGTACTTC.

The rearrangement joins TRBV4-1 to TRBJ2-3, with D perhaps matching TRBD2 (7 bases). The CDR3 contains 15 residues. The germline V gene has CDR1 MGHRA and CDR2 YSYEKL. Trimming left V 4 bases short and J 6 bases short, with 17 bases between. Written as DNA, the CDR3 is TGCGCCAGCAGCCTTGAATCCGCGGGGGCGGATACGCAGTATTTT. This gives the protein CASSLESAGADTQYF.

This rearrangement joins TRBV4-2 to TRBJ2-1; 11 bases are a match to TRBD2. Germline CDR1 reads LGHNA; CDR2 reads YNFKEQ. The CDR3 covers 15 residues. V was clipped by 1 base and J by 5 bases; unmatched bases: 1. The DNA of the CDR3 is TGTGCCAGCAGCCAAGTTAGCGGGGGGGACAATGAGCAGTTCTTC. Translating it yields CASSQVSGGDNEQFF.

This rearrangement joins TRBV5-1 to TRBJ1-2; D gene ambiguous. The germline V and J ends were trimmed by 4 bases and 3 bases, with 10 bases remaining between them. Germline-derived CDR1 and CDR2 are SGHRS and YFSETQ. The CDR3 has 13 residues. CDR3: CASSPYQDYGYTF. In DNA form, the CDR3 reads TGCGCCAGCAGCCCCTACCAGGACTATGGCTACACCTTC. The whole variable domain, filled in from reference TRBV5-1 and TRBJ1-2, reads KAGVTQTPRYLIKTRGQQVTLSCSPISGHRSVSWYQQTPGQGLQFLFEYFSETQRNKGNFPGRFSGRQFSNSRSEMNVSTLELGDSALYLCASSPYQDYGYTFGSGTRLTVV.